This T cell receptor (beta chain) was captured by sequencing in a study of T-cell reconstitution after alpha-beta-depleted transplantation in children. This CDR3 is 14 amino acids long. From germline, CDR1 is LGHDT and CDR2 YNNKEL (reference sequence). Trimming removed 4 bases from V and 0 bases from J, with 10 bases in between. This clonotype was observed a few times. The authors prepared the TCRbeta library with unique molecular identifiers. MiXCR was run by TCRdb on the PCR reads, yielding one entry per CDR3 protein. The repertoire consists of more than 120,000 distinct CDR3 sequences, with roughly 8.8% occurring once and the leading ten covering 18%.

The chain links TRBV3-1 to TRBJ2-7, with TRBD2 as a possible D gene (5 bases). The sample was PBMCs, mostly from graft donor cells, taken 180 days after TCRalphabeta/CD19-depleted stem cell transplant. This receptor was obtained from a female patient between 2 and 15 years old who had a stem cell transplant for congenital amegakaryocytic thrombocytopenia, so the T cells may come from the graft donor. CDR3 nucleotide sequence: TGTGCCAGCAGCCGCGGGCCATTCTCCTACGAGCAGTACTTC. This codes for CASSRGPFSYEQYF.